This is a list of T cell receptor beta chains from one sample in a study of shared clonotypes between healthy human individuals. TCRdb's table, derived via immunoSEQ multiplex PCR, lists solely in-frame clones and lacks some. The sample has 850,000 to 1,200,000 clones, about 76% seen once; the top ten hold around 1.5%. Sequenced sample: memory CD4+ T cells sorted from blood. The receptor set was obtained from a man younger than 35 in good health. Both conserved end residues are part of each CDR3. The D gene is left open where the match is weak. Size is stated for part of the rows, as once, few or many counts, or as a class when the clone is expanded.

d_gene: TRBD1
j_gene: TRBJ2-6
abundance: NA
v_gene: TRBV19
CDR3aa: CASSHRQGSGANVLTF
CDR3nt: TGTGCCAGTAGTCACCGACAGGGATCTGGGGCCAACGTCCTGACTTTC

d_gene: NA
j_gene: TRBJ1-2
abundance: few
v_gene: TRBV5-4
CDR3aa: CASSLDGKNYGYTF
CDR3nt: TGTGCCAGCAGCTTGGACGGAAAGAACTATGGCTACACCTTC

d_gene: NA
j_gene: TRBJ2-7
abundance: many
v_gene: TRBV7-2
CDR3aa: CASSHSQGGHEQYF
CDR3nt: TGTGCCAGCAGCCATAGCCAGGGGGGCCACGAGCAGTACTTC

d_gene: TRBD1
j_gene: TRBJ1-3
abundance: NA
v_gene: TRBV5-1
CDR3aa: CASRTTGDGNTIYF
CDR3nt: TGCGCCAGCAGAACCACAGGGGACGGAAACACCATATATTTT

d_gene: NA
j_gene: TRBJ2-2
abundance: NA
v_gene: TRBV1
CDR3aa: CTSSQAILTSSCSTGELFF
CDR3nt: TGCACCAGCAGCCAAGCAATCCTAACCTCTTCTTGTTCTACCGGGGAGCTGTTTTTT

d_gene: TRBD2
j_gene: TRBJ2-3
abundance: NA
v_gene: TRBV7-2
CDR3aa: CASSRTSGRHTQYF
CDR3nt: TGTGCCAGCAGCAGGACTAGCGGGAGACATACGCAGTATTTT

d_gene: TRBD2
j_gene: TRBJ2-7
abundance: NA
v_gene: TRBV9
CDR3aa: CASSPRPSGGAGEQYF
CDR3nt: TGTGCCAGCAGCCCCAGACCTAGCGGGGGGGCGGGTGAGCAGTACTTC

d_gene: TRBD2
j_gene: TRBJ2-3
abundance: NA
v_gene: TRBV28
CDR3aa: CASSLGLAWQVEAQYF
CDR3nt: TGTGCCAGCAGTTTGGGACTAGCGTGGCAAGTTGAGGCGCAGTATTTT

d_gene: NA
j_gene: TRBJ2-7
abundance: NA
v_gene: TRBV11-2
CDR3aa: CASSLSSGTYEQYF
CDR3nt: TGTGCCAGCAGCTTATCGTCGGGAACCTACGAGCAGTACTTC

d_gene: NA
j_gene: TRBJ2-3
abundance: many
v_gene: TRBV9
CDR3aa: CASSDRYTDTQYF
CDR3nt: TGTGCCAGCAGCGATCGCTACACAGATACGCAGTATTTT

d_gene: TRBD2
j_gene: TRBJ2-5
abundance: NA
v_gene: TRBV7-2
CDR3aa: CASSLETSGRPKTQYF
CDR3nt: TGTGCCAGCAGCTTAGAGACTAGCGGGAGGCCCAAGACCCAGTACTTC

d_gene: NA
j_gene: TRBJ2-1
abundance: NA
v_gene: TRBV4-1
CDR3aa: CASSQGWGRSYNEQFF
CDR3nt: TGCGCCAGCAGCCAAGGTTGGGGTCGCTCCTACAATGAGCAGTTCTTC

d_gene: TRBD2
j_gene: TRBJ2-6
abundance: NA
v_gene: TRBV25-1
CDR3aa: CASSELGEGGANVLTF
CDR3nt: TGTGCCAGCAGTGAACTAGGGGAGGGTGGGGCCAACGTCCTGACTTTC

d_gene: TRBD1
j_gene: TRBJ1-2
abundance: once
v_gene: TRBV7-8
CDR3aa: CASGTDSYGYTF
CDR3nt: TGTGCCAGCGGGACAGATAGCTATGGCTACACCTTC

d_gene: NA
j_gene: TRBJ2-3
abundance: NA
v_gene: TRBV9
CDR3aa: CASSIGLSTDTQYF
CDR3nt: TGTGCCAGCAGCATTGGACTGAGCACAGATACGCAGTATTTT

d_gene: TRBD2
j_gene: TRBJ2-1
abundance: NA
v_gene: TRBV19
CDR3aa: CASSPPGLAGGDNEQFF
CDR3nt: TGTGCCAGTAGTCCTCCGGGACTAGCGGGAGGGGACAATGAGCAGTTCTTC

d_gene: NA
j_gene: TRBJ2-5
abundance: NA
v_gene: TRBV29-1
CDR3aa: CSVGGSETQYF
CDR3nt: TGCAGCGTTGGAGGATCGGAGACCCAGTACTTC

d_gene: TRBD2
j_gene: TRBJ2-1
abundance: NA
v_gene: TRBV9
CDR3aa: CASSVGLAVYNEQFF
CDR3nt: TGTGCCAGCAGCGTAGGCCTAGCGGTGTACAATGAGCAGTTCTTC

d_gene: TRBD2
j_gene: TRBJ2-3
abundance: NA
v_gene: TRBV5-4
CDR3aa: CASSFPSGPRTDTQYF
CDR3nt: TGTGCCAGCAGCTTCCCTAGCGGGCCCCGGACAGATACGCAGTATTTT

d_gene: TRBD2
j_gene: TRBJ2-3
abundance: NA
v_gene: TRBV5-4
CDR3aa: CASSQPAGGVSDTQYF
CDR3nt: TGTGCCAGCAGCCAGCCCGCGGGGGGGGTATCAGATACGCAGTATTTT

d_gene: TRBD2
j_gene: TRBJ2-1
abundance: NA
v_gene: TRBV10-2
CDR3aa: CASSSGLAGVNEQFF
CDR3nt: TGCGCCAGCAGCTCGGGACTAGCGGGAGTCAATGAGCAGTTCTTC

d_gene: NA
j_gene: TRBJ1-4
abundance: NA
v_gene: TRBV5-5
CDR3aa: CASSPQGAGEKLFF
CDR3nt: TGTGCCAGCAGCCCCCAGGGTGCGGGTGAAAAACTGTTTTTT

d_gene: NA
j_gene: TRBJ2-2
abundance: few
v_gene: TRBV2
CDR3aa: CASSNTNTGELFF
CDR3nt: TGTGCCAGCAGTAATACGAACACCGGGGAGCTGTTTTTT

d_gene: NA
j_gene: TRBJ2-7
abundance: NA
v_gene: TRBV7-2
CDR3aa: CASSLFFSYEQYF
CDR3nt: TGTGCCAGCAGCTTATTTTTCTCCTACGAGCAGTACTTC

d_gene: NA
j_gene: TRBJ1-1
abundance: NA
v_gene: TRBV10-3
CDR3aa: CAISAGIRTEAFF
CDR3nt: TGTGCCATCAGTGCAGGGATTAGGACTGAAGCTTTCTTT

d_gene: NA
j_gene: TRBJ1-5
abundance: NA
v_gene: TRBV7-2
CDR3aa: CASSLDVNQPQHF
CDR3nt: TGTGCCAGCAGCTTAGATGTGAATCAGCCCCAGCATTTT

d_gene: TRBD2
j_gene: TRBJ2-5
abundance: NA
v_gene: TRBV7-3
CDR3aa: CASSLAGGQETQYF
CDR3nt: TGTGCCAGCAGCTTAGCGGGGGGCCAGGAGACCCAGTACTTC

d_gene: NA
j_gene: TRBJ2-1
abundance: NA
v_gene: TRBV9
CDR3aa: CASGGMPEYNEQFF
CDR3nt: TGTGCCAGCGGAGGGATGCCGGAGTACAATGAGCAGTTCTTC

d_gene: NA
j_gene: TRBJ1-2
abundance: NA
v_gene: TRBV7-2
CDR3aa: CASSLLTVGNYGYTF
CDR3nt: TGTGCCAGCAGCTTGCTGACGGTTGGGAACTATGGCTACACCTTC

d_gene: NA
j_gene: TRBJ1-4
abundance: NA
v_gene: TRBV27
CDR3aa: CASSLSHPSISDEKLFF
CDR3nt: TGTGCCAGCAGTTTAAGTCATCCCTCAATCTCGGATGAAAAACTGTTTTTT

d_gene: NA
j_gene: TRBJ1-5
abundance: many
v_gene: TRBV28
CDR3aa: CASSLGRDSNQPQHF
CDR3nt: TGTGCCAGCAGTTTGGGGCGAGATAGCAATCAGCCCCAGCATTTT

d_gene: TRBD1
j_gene: TRBJ1-2
abundance: NA
v_gene: TRBV6-1
CDR3aa: CASLTGTGLIPIYTF
CDR3nt: TGTGCCAGCCTAACCGGGACAGGCCTCATTCCGATCTACACCTTC

d_gene: NA
j_gene: TRBJ1-6
abundance: few
v_gene: TRBV2
CDR3aa: CASSTWRSPLHF
CDR3nt: TGTGCCAGCAGTACCTGGCGATCACCCCTCCACTTT

d_gene: TRBD1
j_gene: TRBJ2-3
abundance: once
v_gene: TRBV6-5
CDR3aa: CASSGTGGTDTQYF
CDR3nt: TGTGCCAGCAGTGGGACAGGGGGCACAGATACGCAGTATTTT

d_gene: TRBD1
j_gene: TRBJ2-3
abundance: once
v_gene: TRBV10-3
CDR3aa: CAISDSWGWGQVGTDTQYF
CDR3nt: TGTGCCATCAGTGACTCATGGGGTTGGGGACAGGTGGGCACAGATACGCAGTATTTT

d_gene: NA
j_gene: TRBJ1-1
abundance: NA
v_gene: TRBV30
CDR3aa: CAWKVRVNTEAFF
CDR3nt: TGTGCCTGGAAAGTCAGGGTGAACACTGAAGCTTTCTTT

d_gene: NA
j_gene: TRBJ2-5
abundance: NA
v_gene: TRBV28
CDR3aa: CASSLTPRVGDQYF
CDR3nt: TGTGCCAGCAGTCTAACCCCTCGGGTTGGGGACCAGTACTTC

d_gene: NA
j_gene: TRBJ2-5
abundance: NA
v_gene: TRBV5-1
CDR3aa: CASNPRGQETQYF
CDR3nt: TGCGCCAGCAACCCACGGGGCCAAGAGACCCAGTACTTC

d_gene: NA
j_gene: TRBJ2-5
abundance: NA
v_gene: TRBV29-1
CDR3aa: CSVDWPQETQYF
CDR3nt: TGCAGCGTTGATTGGCCACAAGAGACCCAGTACTTC

d_gene: TRBD2
j_gene: TRBJ2-1
abundance: once
v_gene: TRBV5-8
CDR3aa: CASSPGTSGRGEQFF
CDR3nt: TGTGCCAGCAGCCCCGGGACTAGCGGTAGGGGTGAGCAGTTCTTC

d_gene: NA
j_gene: TRBJ2-2
abundance: NA
v_gene: TRBV4-3
CDR3aa: CASSLLNTGELFF
CDR3nt: TGCGCCAGCAGCCTTCTTAACACCGGGGAGCTGTTTTTT

d_gene: NA
j_gene: TRBJ2-2
abundance: NA
v_gene: TRBV7-7
CDR3aa: CASSLGPSPGELFF
CDR3nt: TGTGCTAGCAGCTTAGGGCCCTCGCCCGGGGAGCTGTTTTTT

d_gene: NA
j_gene: TRBJ1-2
abundance: NA
v_gene: TRBV28
CDR3aa: CASRSRSGPMGYTF
CDR3nt: TGTGCCAGCAGATCTAGGTCTGGTCCCATGGGCTACACCTTC

d_gene: TRBD2
j_gene: TRBJ2-3
abundance: once
v_gene: TRBV9
CDR3aa: CASSVRTSGGADTQYF
CDR3nt: TGTGCCAGCAGCGTCAGGACTAGCGGGGGGGCGGATACGCAGTATTTT

d_gene: NA
j_gene: TRBJ1-2
abundance: once
v_gene: TRBV29-1
CDR3aa: CSATRANIPNYGYTF
CDR3nt: TGCAGCGCCACTCGTGCTAACATTCCTAACTATGGCTACACCTTC

d_gene: NA
j_gene: TRBJ1-6
abundance: NA
v_gene: TRBV2
CDR3aa: CASSGGRGGNSPLHF
CDR3nt: TGTGCCAGCAGTGGCGGGAGGGGTGGCAACTCACCCCTCCACTTT

d_gene: TRBD1
j_gene: TRBJ2-5
abundance: NA
v_gene: TRBV7-6
CDR3aa: CASSLGGDRDSSPDF
CDR3nt: TGTGCCAGCAGCTTAGGCGGGGACAGGGATTCTTCGCCGGACTTC

d_gene: TRBD1
j_gene: TRBJ2-1
abundance: NA
v_gene: TRBV29-1
CDR3aa: CSVKTGSSYNEQFF
CDR3nt: TGCAGCGTTAAGACAGGGAGCTCCTACAATGAGCAGTTCTTC

d_gene: NA
j_gene: TRBJ2-5
abundance: once
v_gene: TRBV5-1
CDR3aa: CASSLGRTQETQYF
CDR3nt: TGCGCCAGCAGCTTAGGACGGACACAAGAGACCCAGTACTTC

d_gene: NA
j_gene: TRBJ1-5
abundance: NA
v_gene: TRBV27
CDR3aa: CASSFSGDQPQHF
CDR3nt: TGTGCCAGCAGTTTCAGCGGGGATCAGCCCCAGCATTTT

d_gene: NA
j_gene: TRBJ2-7
abundance: NA
v_gene: TRBV28
CDR3aa: CASSLVEGGYEQYF
CDR3nt: TGTGCCAGCAGTTTAGTCGAAGGAGGCTACGAGCAGTACTTC

d_gene: TRBD1
j_gene: TRBJ1-1
abundance: NA
v_gene: TRBV4-1
CDR3aa: CASSQAGTGVSEAFF
CDR3nt: TGCGCCAGCAGCCAAGCCGGGACAGGGGTGTCTGAAGCTTTCTTT

d_gene: TRBD1
j_gene: TRBJ1-4
abundance: NA
v_gene: TRBV7-2
CDR3aa: CASSLVGRGLTNEKLFF
CDR3nt: TGTGCCAGCAGCTTAGTAGGGAGGGGGCTTACTAATGAAAAACTGTTTTTT

d_gene: NA
j_gene: TRBJ2-7
abundance: NA
v_gene: TRBV10-3
CDR3aa: CAIIDYGGEQYF
CDR3nt: TGTGCCATCATTGACTACGGGGGCGAGCAGTACTTC

d_gene: TRBD1
j_gene: TRBJ1-2
abundance: NA
v_gene: TRBV6-5
CDR3aa: CASRKQGFDGYTF
CDR3nt: TGTGCCAGCAGAAAACAGGGGTTCGATGGCTACACCTTC

d_gene: TRBD1
j_gene: TRBJ2-7
abundance: NA
v_gene: TRBV10-3
CDR3aa: CATLNLRQGVYYEQYF
CDR3nt: TGTGCCACCTTAAACTTGAGGCAGGGGGTATACTACGAGCAGTACTTC

d_gene: TRBD2
j_gene: TRBJ2-5
abundance: NA
v_gene: TRBV5-1
CDR3aa: CASRQSALLAGGGETQYF
CDR3nt: TGCGCCAGCAGACAGTCTGCCCTACTAGCGGGAGGAGGAGAGACCCAGTACTTC